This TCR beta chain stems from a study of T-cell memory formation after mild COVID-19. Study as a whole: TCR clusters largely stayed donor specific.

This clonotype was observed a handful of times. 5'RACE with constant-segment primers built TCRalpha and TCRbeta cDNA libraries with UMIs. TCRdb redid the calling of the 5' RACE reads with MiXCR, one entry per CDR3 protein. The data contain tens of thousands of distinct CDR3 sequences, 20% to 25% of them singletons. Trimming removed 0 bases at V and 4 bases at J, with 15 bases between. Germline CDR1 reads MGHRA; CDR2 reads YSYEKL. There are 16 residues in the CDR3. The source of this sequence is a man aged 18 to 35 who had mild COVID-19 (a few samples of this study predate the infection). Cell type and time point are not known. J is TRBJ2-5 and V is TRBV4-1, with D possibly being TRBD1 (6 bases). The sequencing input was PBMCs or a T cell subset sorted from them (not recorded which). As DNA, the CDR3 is TGCGCCAGCAGCCAAGAAGGGGGAATGGGCGTAGAGACCCAGTACTTC. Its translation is CASSQEGGMGVETQYF.